The clone carrying this T cell receptor beta chain was found once. At one end, the junction sequence differs from germline, possibly due to a read error. From roughly 0.5 ug total RNA, TCR beta cDNA was generated with a primer in the constant region. Three nested multiplex PCR rounds, a slightly modified ARM-PCR, produced the libraries for TCR beta. The opening two PCR rounds, 10 cycles each, paired TRBV1-TRBV30 forward primers with a C-beta reverse primer. TCRdb redid the calling of the multiplex PCR reads with MiXCR, one entry per CDR3 protein. The data contain fewer than 85,000 distinct CDR3 sequences, approximately 70% of them singletons. The data originate from a study of tumor-infiltrating lymphocytes in primary liver carcinoma. Taking about 20-31 mg of unsorted bulk tissue, the authors co-extracted RNA and DNA. The CDR3 runs 18 residues. Looked up from germline, CDR1 is SGHAT and CDR2 is FQNNGV.

This chain joins TRBV11-2 and TRBJ2-5, with 10 positions matching TRBD2. The sample was tumor-adjacent normal liver tissue. The sequence was obtained from a man aged 35 to 55 with primary liver carcinoma and hepatitis B virus infection. CDR3 sequence (DNA): TGCGCCAGCAGCTTGGATCAGTGGTCTAGCGGGAGAGGAGAGACCCGGTACTTC. Translation: CASSLDQWSSGRGETRYF.